This T cell receptor beta chain was captured in a study of cytomegalovirus exposure and HLA in healthy donors (dated by TCRdb to about 2017). Describing the broader study: According to an earlier analysis of 587 of the donors, 150 million to 200 million T cells yielded roughly 100 million unique TCR beta sequences and about 280 Gb of sequence data. About 5 DR-DQ haplotypes were handled as single units for association and clustering, since linkage in the cohort was strong. To predict cytomegalovirus infection status, the study combined high-throughput TCR immunosequencing, statistical association of individual TCRs with disease status, and machine learning. Of the 300 to 500 genotyped donors, less than 90% were placed in the genetic ancestry cluster associated with self-reported Caucasian donors. To decide whether each TCR beta V gene segment behaved as functional or pseudogenic, an earlier analysis of fewer than 750 of the donors relied on high-throughput TCR beta sequencing. Class I and class II HLA loci were covered by the typing at four-digit resolution. In the later analysis, no new phenotypic data were used to find candidate immune exposures; instead, reliance was placed on TCR beta sequences and their occurrence across donors. Along with the approximately 670-subject first cohort, a separate validation cohort of over 90 different subjects was used. Approximately 330 gigabases of sequencing data and around 85 million unique TCR sequences made up an early release that covered nearly 650 HLA-typed donors. Typing coverage varied by locus: roughly 629-630 donors for A, B, C, DRB1 and DQB1; roughly 510 for DQA1; 600 to 610 for DPA1; fewer than 480 for DPB1. Donor age, sex, ethnicity and CMV serostatus were compiled together with the repertoire data. A later analysis re-examined previously published TCR beta repertoires from about 670 donors and added high-resolution HLA genotyping to investigate patterns of TCR occurrence. The T cell repertoires of several hundred subjects were profiled by immunosequencing and related to cytomegalovirus serostatus. All discovery cohort repertoires had been generated on a single sequencing platform. The study aimed to test whether signatures of past pathogen exposure could be identified by cataloging public T cell receptors. On average, roughly 250,000 unique TCR beta nucleotide sequences were sequenced per donor among 398 genotyped donors of the cohort, with roughly 20% of those sequences being non-productive. A later genetic analysis used genome-wide SNP genotypes for about three fifths of the 666 donors, treating that subset as a discovery cohort.

The cohort consisted of fewer than 700 healthy bone marrow donors. At the time of sampling, every cohort member was nominally healthy, though immune exposures that went unrecorded were likely present. The donor tested CMV seronegative and was one of the 352 seronegative cohort members. Every donor gave a peripheral blood sample, and the peripheral blood mononuclear cells from that sample were used for TCR beta sequencing. The Qiagen DNeasy Blood Extraction Kit was used to extract genomic DNA from the blood cell samples. The paper's findings and limits, for the study overall: The authors suggested that the approach could potentially be generalized to other disease states and immunological phenotypes. In vitro tests confirmed that three of the cytomegalovirus-associated TCR beta chains recognize cytomegalovirus antigens. In a later genetic analysis, a missense DCLRE1C variant was associated with V-gene and J-gene trimming of TCR beta chains, and the association was replicated in an independent cohort. For the cohort, immune exposure information was limited to CMV serostatus. Most CMV-associated TCR beta chains appeared to be HLA-restricted in a later analysis, and the HLA associations seemed to be driven largely by CMV exposure. Over 15 rarely observed V segments, including chromosome 9 orphons, were excluded from the earlier analysis of approximately 600 of the donors because counts were too low. At a false discovery rate of 0.05, a later analysis linked fewer than 20,000 TCR beta sequences to specific HLA alleles. This cohort had only TCR beta chains sequenced, and the lack of alpha or paired-chain data limited which features could be detected. Across donors, most TCR sequences were observed very rarely, whereas some public TCRs were present in many individuals. In a later analysis, the rate of TCR association differed among HLA loci, with DRB1 alleles having the most associated TCRs and HLA-C alleles having the fewest. In an earlier analysis of 587 of the donors, most TCR beta V segments were observed in productive rearrangements about 87% or about 30% of the time, broadly matching IMGT annotations. A further reported finding was that TCR beta sequences accurately predicted the HLA-A and HLA-B alleles for most subjects in the first cohort. Correlated functional status among segregating V segments might be attributable to linkage disequilibrium, but an unknown experimental factor could not be ruled out. Because some donors lacked HLA typing at each locus, the association tests relied only on the typed subset. When HLA alleles, especially DR and DQ, strongly co-occurred, TCR associations were difficult to assign to individual alleles. In both the original and validation cohorts, the classifier was reported to diagnose cytomegalovirus status with high specificity and sensitivity. Compared with equally common non-associated chains, HLA-associated TCR beta chains in a later analysis were more clonally expanded and had lower generation probabilities. Several of the top co-occurrence clusters appeared to be linked to parvovirus B19, influenza, CMV and Epstein-Barr virus, according to a later analysis. The sequencing pipeline was judged likely to have produced a cluster of highly shared sequence variants as a technical artifact. Presence/absence analyses assumed roughly uniform sequencing depth across donors, an assumption that may not hold. In a later genetic analysis, fewer N-insertions in productive TCRs were reported among donors in an Asian-associated ancestry cluster than the roughly 640-donor mean. In the study, 164 TCR beta chains were listed as associated with cytomegalovirus.

This clone was detected only a few times. Its antigen is unknown. Base quality data are lacking; no much larger clone is found one base away. The method was the immunoSEQ multiplex PCR assay. A mixture of 60 forward primers for TCR Vbeta segments and 13 reverse primers for TCR Jbeta segments was used in the multiplex PCR. Amplification of the CDR3 region of rearranged TCR beta genes was performed with a multiplex PCR assay on genomic DNA. The amplified TCR beta libraries were sequenced on the Illumina HiSeq System as 87-base-pair reads. Turning to the authors' computational methods: Across the 670 or so repertoires, a later analysis counted approximately 83 million unique TCR beta chains, around 10 million of which were shared by at least two donors. A nearest-neighbor algorithm error-corrected the raw reads and collapsed the reads into unique sequences, merging closely related sequences to remove PCR and sequencing errors. To assign V, D and J gene segments, CDR3 sequences were aligned to IMGT reference sequences. For a sequence to be retained, a match of at least six nucleotides was required to both a V gene segment and a J gene segment. A rearrangement counted as productive if the CDR3 had no stop codons and remained in frame with V and J, and every other rearrangement counted as non-productive. Following IMGT convention, CDR3 was defined as the stretch from the second conserved V-encoded cysteine up to the conserved J-encoded phenylalanine. In an earlier analysis of 587 of the donors, sequences lacking an unambiguous match to a single V gene segment were excluded. An earlier analysis of fewer than 750 of the donors called V segments functional above 56.7% productive rearrangements and segregating when the between-donor standard deviation exceeded 5%. A statistical classification framework was built for diagnosing cytomegalovirus status from the catalog of TCR beta chain sequences. In a later analysis, V and J genes were assigned by comparing TCR nucleotide sequences against IMGT/GENE-DB human TR gene sequences. Using the TCRdist pipeline, a later analysis assigned CDR3 sequences along with most-parsimonious VDJ recombination scenarios. A later analysis defined each TCR beta chain by its CDR3 amino acid sequence plus V-gene family, and excluded reads lacking a unique V-gene family. As a way to deal with suspected cross-contamination and a sequencing artifact, a later analysis dropped roughly 600 nucleotide sequences that were highly shared and had low generation probability. For each public chain, a later analysis derived a clonal expansion index from normalized ranks of inferred template counts within each repertoire. In a later analysis, generation probabilities were computed with a VDJ recombination model fitted to out-of-frame rearrangements, and the resulting probabilities were checked against IGoR. Hypergeometric tests were used in a later analysis to score TCR-TCR, TCR-HLA and TCR-CMV co-occurrence, with a repertoire-size bias correction applied to the TCR pairs. False discovery rates were estimated in a later analysis by permuting HLA or CMV assignments 20 times. In a later analysis, co-occurring TCRs were grouped using DBSCAN, with TCRdist sequence similarity added in when clustering inside HLA-allele-positive subsets. Co-occurrence clustering excluded repertoires with fewer than 30,000 or more than 120,000 public chains, plus five with anomalous nucleotide sharing. TCRdb provides this immuneACCESS table in a form limited to in-frame rearrangements. Some clones are lacking; in checked studies, under half of them reflect an unresolved V gene, and why the rest are absent is not known. The DNA gave D and trimming, while V, J and clone size come from that table. Present in this sample are about 170,000 clones, under 85% of which were seen just once. In total, the top ten clones hold 4.8% of the sample.

Sequencing input: PBMCs. This receptor was taken from a man aged 18 to 29 in good health and CMV-seronegative.

The DNA sequence is as follows: TGTGCCAGTACTGGACGGGGAGGGGGGTATAGCAATCAGCCCCAGCATTTT. This yields the protein CASTGRGGGYSNQPQHF. This chain joins TRBV19 to TRBJ1-5, and possibly TRBD1, on 6 matching bases. In the germline V gene (reference sequence), CDR1 corresponds to LNHDA and CDR2 to SQIVND. The CDR3 sequence holds 17 residues, the cysteine and phenylalanine included. Of all the DNA, just the CDR3 is kept, 51 bases in frame from base 1. The junction shows trimming of 7 bases on V and 0 bases on J, plus 19 bases between the germline ends.